What follows describes a single TCR beta chain. It lacks a known antigen. Per-base qualities were not stored, and no clone one base away is much larger. The CDR3 goes from the cysteine to the phenylalanine over 14 residues. Left in the record is the CDR3 DNA by itself, 42 bases read in frame from the first base. V is reduced by 3 bases and J by 4 bases, leaving a spacing of 11 bases between them. CDR1 and CDR2 (MNHNS, SASEGT) derive from the germline V gene. The immunoSEQ Assay was used to sequence TCRbeta CDR3 regions. After extraction, genomic DNA underwent amplification by bias-controlled multiplex PCR, followed by high-throughput sequencing. The authors' pipeline ran thus. To quantify the absolute abundance of every unique TCRbeta CDR3 region, sequences were collapsed and filtered. T cell fraction was estimated by normalizing TCRbeta template counts to usable DNA, with usable DNA measured through amplification of reference genes found in all nucleated cells. Repertoire TCRs were annotated as SARS-CoV-2-specific by exact matching of V gene, CDR3 amino acid sequence and J gene to a known reactive TCR set. The reference SARS-CoV-2 TCR set was derived from MIRA and filtered for enrichment in COVID-19-positive ImmuneCODE repertoires, a step that removed public or cross-reactive TCRs. Drawing on the MIRA antigens, annotated TCRs were analysed further at the level of specific ORF or position within ORF. Depth was the summed frequency of annotated unique rearrangements, while breadth was defined as annotated unique rearrangements over total unique productive rearrangements. Two-sided Wilcoxon rank-sum tests were applied when comparing TCR breadth between groups. Imported from immuneACCESS, the table was reduced by TCRdb to in-frame sequences with V and J called. These copies leave out some clones; in studies compared against another copy, an unresolved V gene accounts for under half, and the cause of the remainder is not known. V, J and clone size are taken as reported in that table, and D and trimming were inferred from the DNA itself. Recorded for this sample are approximately 350,000 clones; 87% of them occurred a single time. The ten largest clonotypes hold about 3% of the sample.

Read against the paper, the sample's treatment or condition label means: over 15 received Ad26.COV2.S at low or high dose, single or two shots; roughly five received placebo; per-sample allocation not given. For vaccine and placebo recipients, the sequenced repertoires came from samples collected on day 63 after the first injection. Between 29 July and 7 August 2020, Cohort 1b enrolled 25 adults aged 18-55 years at one site in Boston, USA. Ad26.COV2.S consisted of a replication-incompetent adenovirus type 26 vector by which a prefusion-stabilized SARS-CoV-2 spike protein from the original Wuhan strain was expressed. This record belongs to a study of Ad26.COV2.S vaccination and SARS-CoV-2 variants listed by TCRdb under 2021. About the full investigation: Vaccine-arm donors came from COV1001, a multicentre, randomized, double-blind, placebo-controlled phase I-IIa trial of Ad26.COV2.S in healthy adults. Blinding of investigators to trial group allocation was maintained during experiments and outcome assessment. The specificity and breadth of SARS-CoV-2-reactive T cell receptors after Ad26.COV2.S vaccination were assessed by TCRbeta repertoire sequencing. Dosing of Ad26.COV2.S was intramuscular, at either 5x10^10 or 1x10^11 viral particles, delivered as one shot or as two shots spaced 56 days apart. The TCR-sequenced set comprised about 30 samples: around 20 Ad26.COV2.S vaccine recipients, 5 placebo recipients and 8 SARS-CoV-2 convalescent individuals. Trial participants were randomized into five groups of five: low-dose or high-dose Ad26.COV2.S given once or twice, or placebo on both occasions. Findings and caveats that apply to the study as a whole: The authors noted that the TCR breadth and depth analyses may have underestimated total T cell responses. Vaccine and placebo recipients had similar non-spike TCR breadth, a finding consistent with the vaccine containing only spike. Comparing responses between vaccine doses or regimens was not something the study was powered to do. Spike-specific TCR breadth was higher in Ad26.COV2.S recipients than in placebo recipients (P = 0.0014). Substantial breadth of spike-specific CD8+ and CD4+ T cell responses was reported after vaccination.

The chain employs TRBV6-1 and TRBJ2-3; the D assignment is uncertain and may be TRBD1 or TRBD2, with 5 bases supporting each. The receptor was isolated from a person between 18 and 65 years old who received the Ad26.COV2.S COVID-19 vaccine or a placebo. The sample consisted of peripheral blood, taken in a trial of Ad26.COV2.S vaccine versus placebo. The CDR3 protein sequence reads: CASSDGGWSDTQYF. Here is the DNA: TGTGCCAGCAGTGATGGGGGTTGGTCAGATACGCAGTATTTT.